This T cell receptor (beta chain) was captured by sequencing in a study of cytomegalovirus exposure and HLA in healthy donors. This clone appeared a few times. The PCR used 60 Vbeta and 13 Jbeta primers. In the source study's methods: An analysis performed later counted around 80 million unique TCR beta chains (roughly 10 million of them shared). Sequencing used immunoSEQ multiplex PCR; TCRdb keeps in-frame clones, though not all of them. The V and J calls and the clone size are those of that table, but D and trimming were determined from the DNA. Among about 200,000 clones listed, roughly four fifths were seen once. This CDR3 spans 13 amino acids. The V gene's germline CDR1 is SGHDT and CDR2 YYEEEE. V lost 4 bases and J lost 4, with 12 bases in between.

Sample: PBMCs. This sequence joins TRBV5-6 and TRBJ2-7, with D maybe TRBD1 (5 bases). This clonotype was sampled from a man younger than 40 in good health and CMV-seronegative. CDR3 sequence reads: CASSQQDRYEQYF. The CDR3 nucleotides read TGTGCCAGCAGCCAACAGGATAGGTACGAGCAGTACTTC.